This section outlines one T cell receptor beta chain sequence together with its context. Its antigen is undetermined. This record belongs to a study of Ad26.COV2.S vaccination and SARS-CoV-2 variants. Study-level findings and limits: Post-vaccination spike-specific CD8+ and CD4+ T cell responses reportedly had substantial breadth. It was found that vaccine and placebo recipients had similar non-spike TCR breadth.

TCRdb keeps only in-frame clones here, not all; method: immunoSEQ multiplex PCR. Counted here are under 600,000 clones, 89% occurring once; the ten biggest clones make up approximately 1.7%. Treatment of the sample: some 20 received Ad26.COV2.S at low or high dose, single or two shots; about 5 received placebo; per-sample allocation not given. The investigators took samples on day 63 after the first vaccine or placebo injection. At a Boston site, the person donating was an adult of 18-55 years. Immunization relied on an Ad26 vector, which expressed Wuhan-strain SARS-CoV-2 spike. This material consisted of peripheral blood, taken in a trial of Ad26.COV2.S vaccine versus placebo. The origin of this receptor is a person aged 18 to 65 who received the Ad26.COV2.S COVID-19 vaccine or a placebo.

The CDR3 DNA follows: TGTGCCAGCAGCACAAGAAGGACAGGGACCTACGAGCAGTACTTC. Translation gives CASSTRRTGTYEQYF. The chain employs TRBV7-9 and TRBJ2-7; 8 bases are a match to TRBD1. The CDR3 is made up of 15 amino acids. Trimming cost V 5 bases and J 2 bases; bases outside gene matches: 8. Germline V gene data show CDR1 as SEHNR and CDR2 as FQNEAQ (reference sequence).